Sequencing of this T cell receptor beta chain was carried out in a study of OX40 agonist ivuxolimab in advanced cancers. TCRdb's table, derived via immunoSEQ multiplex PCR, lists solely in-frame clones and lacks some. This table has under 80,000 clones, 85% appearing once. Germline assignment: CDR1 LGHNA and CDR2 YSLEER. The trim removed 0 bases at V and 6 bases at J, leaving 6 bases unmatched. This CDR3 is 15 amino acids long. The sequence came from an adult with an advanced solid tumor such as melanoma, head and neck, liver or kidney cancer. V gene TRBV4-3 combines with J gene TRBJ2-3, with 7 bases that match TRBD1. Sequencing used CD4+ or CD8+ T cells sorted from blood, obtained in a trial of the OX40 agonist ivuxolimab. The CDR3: CASSQDGTAMDTQYF. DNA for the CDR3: TGCGCCAGCAGCCAAGATGGGACAGCCATGGATACGCAGTATTTT.